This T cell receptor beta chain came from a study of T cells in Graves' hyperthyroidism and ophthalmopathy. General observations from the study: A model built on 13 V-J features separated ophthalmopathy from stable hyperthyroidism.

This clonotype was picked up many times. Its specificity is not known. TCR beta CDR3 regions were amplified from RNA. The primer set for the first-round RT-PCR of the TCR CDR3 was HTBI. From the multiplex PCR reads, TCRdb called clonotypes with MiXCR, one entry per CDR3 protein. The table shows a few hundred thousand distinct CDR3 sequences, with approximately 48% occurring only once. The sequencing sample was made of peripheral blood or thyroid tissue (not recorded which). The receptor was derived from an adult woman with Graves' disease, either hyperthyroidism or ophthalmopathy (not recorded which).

The CDR3: CASSQQGLATEAFF. CDR3 nucleotides: TGTGCCAGCAGCCAACAGGGGCTTGCCACTGAAGCTTTCTTT. V and J are TRBV12-3 or TRBV12-4 and TRBJ1-1, with 7 bases fitting TRBD1. Trimming took 6 bases from V and 4 from J; bases not matched to a gene: 8. The CDR3 length is 14 residues.